One sample yielded the 25 T cell receptor beta chains listed below, sequenced in a study of blood T cell repertoires in COVID-19. TCRdb keeps only in-frame clones here, not all; method: immunoSEQ multiplex PCR. The sample carries approximately 150,000 clones, about 87% recorded once. The sequencing input was peripheral blood. These receptors were obtained from a woman in her forties or fifties with acute or convalescent COVID-19.

This clone was observed a few times. J is TRBJ1-1 and V is TRBV7-9; no clear D. V lost 1 base and J 1 base, leaving 7 bases between the germline ends. This CDR3 is built from 14 residues. Germline V gene lookup returns CDR1 SEHNR and CDR2 FQNEAQ (reference sequence). The CDR3 DNA reads TGTGCCAGCAGCTTAGTATCAGGGAACACTGAAGCTTTCTTT. It codes for CASSLVSGNTEAFF.

This chain joins TRBV6-1 and TRBJ1-1; D is possibly TRBD1 (6 bases). Trimming took off 2 bases at V and 9 bases at J, with 13 bases between the two ends. In germline, CDR1 is MNHNS, CDR2 SASEGT. CDR3 length: 13 residues. The CDR3 region is CASSEWGQGQAFF. The CDR3 bases are TGTGCCAGCAGTGAATGGGGGCAGGGACAAGCTTTCTTT.

This clone was detected only a few times. V usage is TRBV27 and J usage is TRBJ1-2; 9 positions match TRBD1. V dropped 8 bases and J dropped 6; count of bases not matched to a gene: 16. Germline CDR1 MNHEY, CDR2 SMNVEV (reference sequence). The CDR3 spans 16 residues. CDR3 coding DNA: TGTGCCAGCCGTGGGCCGGGACAGGGTCCGCAGAATGGCTACACCTTC. This encodes CASRGPGQGPQNGYTF.

This clone was picked up one time. This sequence joins TRBV13 and TRBJ1-1, with no clear D. V was pared by 1 base and J by 2 bases, with 11 bases between. Per germline, CDR1 PRHDT and CDR2 FYEKMQ (reference sequence). This CDR3 has 15 residues. The CDR3 region has the DNA TGTGCCAGCAGCTTAGATCCCGGGTATAACACTGAAGCTTTCTTT. Amino acids: CASSLDPGYNTEAFF.

This sequence joins TRBV3-1 (or the pseudogene TRBV3-2) and TRBJ2-2; maybe TRBD1 (6 bases). The CDR3 runs 16 residues. V shed 2 bases and J shed 0 bases, with 10 bases lying between them. Germline CDR1 and CDR2: LGHDT and YNNKEL (reference sequence). The CDR3 region is CASSQWGRTNTGELFF. Written as DNA, the CDR3 is TGTGCCAGCAGCCAATGGGGGCGAACGAACACCGGGGAGCTGTTTTTT.

This chain connects TRBV10-1 to TRBJ1-4; 8 nucleotides agree with TRBD1. Germline CDR1 and CDR2: WNHNN and SYGVQD (reference sequence). The V and J ends lost 3 bases and 6 bases, in that order; junction bases with no gene match: 9. The CDR3 contains 16 residues. CDR3 nucleotides: TGCGCCAGCAGTGACCGCCCGGACAGGGTTTATGAAAAACTGTTTTTT. It is translated as CASSDRPDRVYEKLFF.

This clone was recorded only once. The V gene is TRBV7-8, the J gene TRBJ1-2, with D perhaps TRBD1 (5 bases). Germline loops: CDR1 SGHVS, CDR2 FQNEAQ. This CDR3 region has 13 residues. Trimming stripped 8 bases from V and 6 bases from J, with 16 bases between. In DNA form, the CDR3 reads TGTGCCAGCGCGGTCAGGGTCCCGGATGGCTACACCTTC. This encodes CASAVRVPDGYTF.

CDR3 coding DNA: TGTGCCAGCAGTGAACTGGACAGGTATGAAGGTGAAGCTTTCTTT. It translates to CASSELDRYEGEAFF. This chain uses TRBV25-1 with TRBJ1-1; 7 nucleotides match TRBD1. The CDR3 is 15 residues long. V lost 2 bases to trimming and J lost 7 bases; unmatched junction nucleotides: 10. CDR1 is MGHDK, CDR2 SYGVNS, per germline.

The V gene is TRBV19, the J gene TRBJ1-2; 7 bases agree with TRBD1. J was trimmed by 2 bases and V by 5 bases; bases with no gene match: 5. The CDR3 covers 14 residues. Germline V CDR1 and CDR2: LNHDA, SQIVND (reference sequence). CDR3 residues: CASSSGGENYGYTF. CDR3 coding DNA: TGTGCCAGTAGTTCAGGGGGAGAAAACTATGGCTACACCTTC.

This rearrangement joins TRBV19 to TRBJ2-1, with TRBD2 as a possible D gene (5 bases). With 6 bases removed from V and 7 bases from J, the gap between germline ends came to 10 bases. The germline CDR1 and CDR2 sequences are LNHDA and SQIVND (reference sequence). The CDR3 runs to 12 residues. The CDR3 reads CASRALENEQFF. In DNA form, the CDR3 reads TGTGCCAGTAGGGCACTAGAGAATGAGCAGTTCTTC.

The V gene is TRBV30, the J gene TRBJ2-6, with 9 bases aligning to TRBD1. CDR1 GTSNPN and CDR2 SVGIG come from the germline V gene (reference sequence). V trimming: 7 bases; J trimming: 2 bases; junction bases outside the gene matches: 15. This CDR3 contains 18 residues. The CDR3 DNA follows: TGTGCCTCTTTGAGACCGGGACAGGGAGTTCCTGGGGCCAACGTCCTGACTTTC. Translating gives CASLRPGQGVPGANVLTF. Full variable domain (remainder filled in from reference TRBV30 and TRBJ2-6): SQTIHQWPATLVQPVGSPLSLECTVEGTSNPNLYWYRQAAGRGLQLLFYSVGIGQISSEVPQNLSASRPQDRQFILSSKKLLLSDSGFYLCASLRPGQGVPGANVLTFGAGSRLTVL.

J is TRBJ2-2 and V is TRBV2; D may be TRBD1 (5 bases). Trimming shortened V by 9 bases and J by 1 base, and 15 bases separated the two germline ends. Germline assignment: CDR1 SNHLY and CDR2 FYNNEI. This CDR3 has 15 amino acids. The CDR3 reads CASTIITGNTGELFF. The CDR3 DNA reads TGTGCCAGTACGATTATTACAGGGAACACCGGGGAGCTGTTTTTT.

This clone was detected only once. The genes are TRBV5-1 and TRBJ1-2; the match to TRBD1 covers 9 bases. CDR3 size: 15 residues. In germline, CDR1 is SGHRS, CDR2 YFSETQ. The J segment lost 8 bases and the V segment lost 4 bases, leaving 12 bases of the junction unmatched. CDR3 nucleotides: TGCGCCAGCAGCATAATTCCGGGACAGGGCAACGGCTACACCTTC. Encoded protein: CASSIIPGQGNGYTF.

The gene calls are TRBV2 and TRBJ2-5, with 7 bases lining up with TRBD2. The junction had 3 bases not matched to a gene; V was cut back by 3 bases and J by 2 bases. Germline-derived CDR1 and CDR2 are SNHLY and FYNNEI. The CDR3 sequence is 14 residues long. The CDR3 spells CASSDWGGQETQYF. CDR3 bases: TGTGCCAGCAGTGATTGGGGGGGACAAGAGACCCAGTACTTC.

V gene TRBV6-5 combines with J gene TRBJ1-2; D ambiguous. The CDR3 has 12 residues. The germline gives CDR1 MNHEY, CDR2 SVGAGI. The V end lost 4 bases, the J end lost 5 bases, and 8 bases lay between the germline ends. CDR3 bases: TGTGCCAGCAGTTCCACTACTTATGGCTACACCTTC. It translates to CASSSTTYGYTF.

This chain uses TRBV4-1 with TRBJ2-7; possible D gene TRBD2, 5 bases. CDR3 length equals 12 residues. Trimming cost V 3 bases and J 6 bases, with 9 bases left between them. Germline lookup yields CDR1 MGHRA and CDR2 YSYEKL. CDR3 sequence (DNA): TGCGCCAGCAGCCAGGTTGGGAGCGAGCAGTACTTC. Its protein is CASSQVGSEQYF.

This chain joins TRBV10-2 and TRBJ2-3; D gene unclear. CDR1 WSHSY and CDR2 SAAADI come from the germline V gene. Between the trimmed V and J ends, which lost 8 bases and 0 bases, there was a span of 9 bases. This CDR3 region has 13 residues. The CDR3 coding sequence is TGCGCCAGCGGCAGAGGTAGCACAGATACGCAGTATTTT. This codes for CASGRGSTDTQYF.

The rearrangement links TRBV28 to TRBJ1-2; the match to TRBD1 covers 7 bases. This CDR3 is built from 15 residues. V shed 5 bases and J 5 bases; nucleotides not matched to a gene: 11. The germline V gene encodes CDR1 MDHEN and CDR2 SYDVKM. CDR3 coding DNA: TGTGCCAGCAGTGGGTCGGGACAGACTAGGTATGGCTACACCTTC. Amino acid sequence: CASSGSGQTRYGYTF.

This clone was observed a few times. The V gene is TRBV19, the J gene TRBJ2-7; 7 nucleotides agree with TRBD1. V lost 6 bases, J lost 3 bases, and 8 bases stayed unmatched. This CDR3 region has 14 residues. CDR1 and CDR2 (germline): LNHDA, SQIVND (reference sequence). CDR3 nucleotides: TGTGCCAGTAGCTTTCGGGACAGCGTCTACGAGCAGTACTTC. Translated: CASSFRDSVYEQYF.

The rearrangement uses TRBV19 and TRBJ2-4, with 7 bases matching TRBD2. CDR1 LNHDA and CDR2 SQIVND come from the germline V gene (reference sequence). The V and J ends lost 2 bases and 3 bases, in that order; junction bases with no gene match: 1. The CDR3 loop spans 14 amino acids. The CDR3 here is CASSIRDYKNIQYF. The CDR3 bases are TGTGCCAGTAGTATAAGGGACTACAAAAACATTCAGTACTTC. Combining the CDR3 with reference TRBV19 and TRBJ2-4 gives the whole variable domain DGGITQSPKYLFRKEGQNVTLSCEQNLNHDAMYWYRQDPGQGLRLIYYSQIVNDFQKGDIAEGYSVSREKKESFPLTVTSAQKNPTAFYLCASSIRDYKNIQYFGAGTRLSVL.

The chain employs TRBV6-1 and TRBJ1-2; TRBD1 aligns across 10 bases. V dropped 0 bases and J dropped 3; count of bases not matched to a gene: 1. The CDR3 length is 15 residues. Germline V gene data show CDR1 as MNHNS and CDR2 as SASEGT. The CDR3 coding sequence is TGTGCCAGCAGTGAAGCTGGGACAGGGGACTATGGCTACACCTTC. Its protein product is CASSEAGTGDYGYTF.

The V call is TRBV5-6, the J call TRBJ1-1; 12 bases line up with TRBD1. Trimming at V came to 4 bases and at J to 6 bases, leaving 19 bases not matched to a gene. Germline V lookup: CDR1 SGHDT, CDR2 YYEEEE. The CDR3 sequence is 19 residues long. The CDR3 is CASSIRDRGREKREPEAFF. CDR3 DNA: TGTGCCAGCAGCATCCGGGACAGGGGGCGCGAGAAGAGGGAACCTGAAGCTTTCTTT. Using reference TRBV5-6 and TRBJ1-1 for the parts outside the CDR3, the full variable domain is DAGVTQSPTHLIKTRGQQVTLRCSPKSGHDTVSWYQQALGQGPQFIFQYYEEEERQRGNFPDRFSGHQFPNYSSELNVNALLLGDSALYLCASSIRDRGREKREPEAFFGQGTRLTVV.

V usage is TRBV6-1 and J usage is TRBJ1-3; 8 bases match TRBD1. This CDR3 comprises 16 residues. The germline V gene has CDR1 MNHNS and CDR2 SASEGT. With V trimmed by 3 bases and J by 5 bases, 9 bases remained unmatched. CDR3 nucleotide sequence: TGTGCCAGCAGTGAGCTGGGACAGGTACTTAGAAACACCATATATTTT. This translates into CASSELGQVLRNTIYF.

This clone was seen only a few times. The chain carries TRBV7-9 and TRBJ1-2; weak D call: TRBD1 (6 bases). V lost 1 base to trimming and J lost 8 bases, with 17 bases between them. The CDR3 runs to 15 residues. Germline assignment: CDR1 SEHNR and CDR2 FQNEAQ (reference sequence). The CDR3 reads CASSLDQGTTGGYTF. CDR3 DNA sequence: TGTGCCAGCAGCTTAGATCAGGGGACGACCGGCGGCTACACCTTC.

This sequence joins TRBV12-3 or TRBV12-4 and TRBJ1-2, with a weak D call TRBD1 (6 bases). The CDR3 length is 13 residues. The V and J ends lost 5 bases and 7 bases respectively, with 14 bases between them. The CDR3 coding sequence is TGTGCCAGCAGTCCAACAGGGCGGAGTGGCTACACCTTC. Residues: CASSPTGRSGYTF.